This T cell receptor beta chain is from a study of T cell responses to AZD1222 COVID-19 vaccine. Findings and caveats of the study: Close to half of spike-specific TCRs reportedly recognize unmutated variant regions. Clonal diversity was possibly underestimated, and white British individuals and females predominated among donors. Spike-spanning, vaccine-associated CD4 TCRs were dominant at 160-218 and 743-854.

The CDR3 runs to 17 residues. Here immunoSEQ multiplex PCR was the method, and the copy in TCRdb shows in-frame clones only, minus some. The table lists around 250,000 clones, over 85% of them singletons. Comment on this clone: Its specificity is unknown.

The TCR originated in an adult in good health. The sequences come from peripheral blood, collected on day 0 of AZD1222 vaccination. V usage is TRBV21-1 and J usage is TRBJ1-6. TRBV21-1 is tagged as a pseudogene. CDR3 amino acids: CASRKRAGSSYNSPLHF. In DNA, the CDR3 is TGTGCCAGCAGAAAACGTGCGGGGAGCTCCTATAATTCACCCCTCCACTTT.